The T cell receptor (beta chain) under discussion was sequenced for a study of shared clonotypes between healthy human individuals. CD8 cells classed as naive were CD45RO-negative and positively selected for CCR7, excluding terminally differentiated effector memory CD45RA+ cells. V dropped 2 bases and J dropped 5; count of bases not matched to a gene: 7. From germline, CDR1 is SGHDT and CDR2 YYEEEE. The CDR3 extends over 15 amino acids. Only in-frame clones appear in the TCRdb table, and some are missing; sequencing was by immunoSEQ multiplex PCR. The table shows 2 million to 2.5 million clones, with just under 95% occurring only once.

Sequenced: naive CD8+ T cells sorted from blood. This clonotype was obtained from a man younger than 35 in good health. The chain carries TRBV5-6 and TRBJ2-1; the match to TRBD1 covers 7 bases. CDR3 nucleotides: TGTGCCAGCAGCTTCCCTGGCCAGGGGGACAATGAGCAGTTCTTC. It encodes CASSFPGQGDNEQFF.